These T cell receptor beta chains were read from a single sample in a study of blood T cell repertoires in COVID-19. Clones were read by immunoSEQ multiplex PCR, and TCRdb kept only the in-frame ones, dropping some. The profile shows 130,000 or so clones, almost 85% of them singletons. Sequenced: PBMCs or T cells enriched from blood (not recorded which). These receptors were taken from a woman aged 45 to 65 with acute COVID-19. CDR3s include the opening cysteine and the closing phenylalanine or tryptophan. A D gene is named only where the DNA matches it firmly. A row's size may be missing; if present it is once, few, many or a size class.

V	D	J	size	DNA	CDR3
TRBV24-1	TRBD2	TRBJ2-1	-	TGTGCCACCAGTGAAGAGGGGAGGGGCGGGGAGCAGTTCTTC	CATSEEGRGGEQFF
TRBV10-3	TRBD1	TRBJ1-5	-	TGTGCCATCAAGGGGACAGGCGACAATCAGCCCCAGCATTTT	CAIKGTGDNQPQHF
TRBV5-1	TRBD1	TRBJ1-2	-	TGCGCCAGCAGCTTACAGGGGGCGAATGGCTACACCTTC	CASSLQGANGYTF
TRBV27	-	TRBJ1-6	-	TGTGCCAGCAGGCGGACGGCAGGGGACAACTCCTATAATTCACCCCTCCACTTT	CASRRTAGDNSYNSPLHF
TRBV5-4	TRBD2	TRBJ2-7	-	TGTGCCAGCAGCTTGATAGCGGGAGGAGGTTCCTACGAGCAGTACTTC	CASSLIAGGGSYEQYF
TRBV9	-	TRBJ1-1	few	TGTGCCAGCAGCGCTAGTTTGGACACTGAAGCTTTCTTT	CASSASLDTEAFF
TRBV5-1	TRBD1	TRBJ2-7	-	TGCGCCAGCAGCACCACCGGGACAGGGTTGGGCGAGCAGTACTTC	CASSTTGTGLGEQYF
TRBV19	TRBD2	TRBJ2-2	-	TGTGCCAGTAACCGAGGACTAGGGGAGACCGGGGAGCTGTTTTTT	CASNRGLGETGELFF
TRBV5-4	TRBD2	TRBJ2-1	-	TGTGCCAGCAGCCCGACTAGCGGGGACAATGAGCAGTTCTTC	CASSPTSGDNEQFF
TRBV27	TRBD1	TRBJ2-7	-	TGTGCCAGCAGGGGGACAGGGGGATCCTACGAGCAGTACTTC	CASRGTGGSYEQYF
TRBV6-5	TRBD1	TRBJ2-7	few	TGTGCCAGCAGTTCCCCGGGACAGGGGAGTTACGAGCAGTACTTC	CASSSPGQGSYEQYF
TRBV30	TRBD2	TRBJ2-1	-	TGTGCCTGGAGATGGGGGGGACCGAGCTCCTACAATGAGCAGTTCTTC	CAWRWGGPSSYNEQFF
TRBV6-6	-	TRBJ1-6	-	TGTGCCAGCGAAGACAGCCGTGAAATTAATTCACCCCTCCACTTT	CASEDSREINSPLHF
TRBV7-3	-	TRBJ1-5	-	TGTGCCAGCAGCTTATTGGTCCCCTGGCATAGCAATCAGCCCCAGCATTTT	CASSLLVPWHSNQPQHF
TRBV7-2	TRBD1	TRBJ1-1	-	TGTGCCAGCAGCTCCCTGGGACAGGGAGGCACTGAAGCTTTCTTT	CASSSLGQGGTEAFF
TRBV5-1	-	TRBJ1-4	-	TGCGCCAGCAGCCCCAATCCAGTTAGGGGAACTAATGAAAAACTGTTTTTT	CASSPNPVRGTNEKLFF
TRBV7-2	-	TRBJ1-2	-	TGTGCCAGCAGCTTATCAGGGATCTATGGCTACACCTTC	CASSLSGIYGYTF